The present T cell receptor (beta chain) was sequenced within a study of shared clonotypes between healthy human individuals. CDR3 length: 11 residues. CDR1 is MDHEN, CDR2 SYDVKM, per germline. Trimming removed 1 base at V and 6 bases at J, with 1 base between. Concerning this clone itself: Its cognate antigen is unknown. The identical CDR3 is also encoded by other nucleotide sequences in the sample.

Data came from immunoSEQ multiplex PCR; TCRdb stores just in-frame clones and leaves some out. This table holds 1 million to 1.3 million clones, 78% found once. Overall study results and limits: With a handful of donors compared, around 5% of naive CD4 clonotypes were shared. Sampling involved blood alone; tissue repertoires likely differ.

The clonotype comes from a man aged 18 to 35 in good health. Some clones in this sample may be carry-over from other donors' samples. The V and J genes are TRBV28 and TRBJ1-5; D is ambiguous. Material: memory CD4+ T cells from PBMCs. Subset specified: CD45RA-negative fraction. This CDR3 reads CASSLSQPQHF. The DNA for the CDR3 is TGTGCCAGCAGTTTATCTCAGCCCCAGCATTTT.